What follows describes a single T cell receptor beta chain. Clones were read by immunoSEQ multiplex PCR, and TCRdb kept only the in-frame ones, dropping some. This sample has some 290,000 clones, with approximately 91% found just once. The data derive from a study of cytomegalovirus exposure and HLA in healthy donors. The CDR3 runs to 15 residues. Per germline, CDR1 LGHNA and CDR2 YSLEER. With 6 bases clipped from V and 4 bases from J, the junction kept 7 bases outside the gene matches. The source material was PBMCs. The chain links TRBV4-3 to TRBJ2-2; 8 nucleotides match TRBD1. The receptor was derived from a man aged 30 to 45 in good health and CMV-seronegative. The DNA of the CDR3 is TGCGCCAGCAGTCCCGACAGGGGAAGCACCGGGGAGCTGTTTTTT. Its translation is CASSPDRGSTGELFF.